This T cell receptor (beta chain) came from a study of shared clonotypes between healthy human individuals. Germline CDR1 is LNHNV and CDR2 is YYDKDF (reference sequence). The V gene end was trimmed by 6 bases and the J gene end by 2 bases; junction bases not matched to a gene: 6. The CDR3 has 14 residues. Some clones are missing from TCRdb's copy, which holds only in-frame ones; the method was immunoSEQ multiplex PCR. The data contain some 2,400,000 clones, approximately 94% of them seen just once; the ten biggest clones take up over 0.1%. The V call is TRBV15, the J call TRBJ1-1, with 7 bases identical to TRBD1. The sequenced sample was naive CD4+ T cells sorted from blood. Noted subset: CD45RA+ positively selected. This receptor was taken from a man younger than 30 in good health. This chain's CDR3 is CATRPRQGNTEAFF. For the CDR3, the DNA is TGTGCCACCAGGCCCCGACAGGGTAACACTGAAGCTTTCTTT.